This TCR beta chain derives from a study of control samples from healthy donors and cancer patients. Using immunoSEQ multiplex PCR, the repertoire was profiled, and TCRdb retains in-frame clones only, with some absent. The sample includes about 120,000 clones, more than 85% of them seen just once. Looked up from germline, CDR1 is SGHTA and CDR2 is FQGNSA. This CDR3 region has 15 residues. Trimming stripped 1 base from V and 2 bases from J, with 11 bases between. The sample consisted of blood. The clonotype comes from a man younger than 35 in good health. The genes are TRBV7-2 and TRBJ2-5, with a possible D match to TRBD1 (5 bases). The CDR3 bases are TGTGCCAGCAGCTTAGGGGGCGTATATCAAGAGACCCAGTACTTC. Protein sequence: CASSLGGVYQETQYF.